Sequencing of this TCR beta chain was carried out in a study of blood T cell repertoires in COVID-19. Study context: Material from acute and convalescent COVID-19 was sourced from the United States, Italy and Spain. T cells, B-cell-depleted T cells, or PBMCs provided the cDNA or gDNA that served as material.

In the authors' workflow: Amplification with reference gene primers provided the estimates of nucleated cell counts. Clones were read by immunoSEQ multiplex PCR, and TCRdb kept only the in-frame ones, dropping some. V, J and clone size are those of that table, while D and trimming were read from the DNA. This table holds more than 200,000 clones, roughly 80% found once. Germline V lookup: CDR1 SQVTM, CDR2 ANQGSEA. The CDR3 totals 14 residues. Between the trimmed V and J ends, which lost 5 bases and 0 bases, there was a span of 14 bases. The specimen was peripheral blood. The source of this sequence is an older man with acute or convalescent COVID-19. The chain combines TRBV29-1 with TRBJ2-7, with D unresolved. The DNA for the CDR3 is TGCAGCGTTTTACAGATTCCCAGCTCCTACGAGCAGTACTTC. Its translation: CSVLQIPSSYEQYF.